This T cell receptor (beta chain) was identified in a study of CD8+CD57+ T cells in acquired aplastic anemia. About the study: When averaged, DNA from sorted CD4+ and CD8+ cells came to approximately 3 ug. Study results and limitations: The study found no significant CD8+ Simpson's diversity difference between patients and controls. More than 25 was the count of CD8+ CDR3 sequences that patients shared with controls.

The CDR3 has 14 residues. The trim removed 6 bases at V and 6 bases at J, leaving 8 bases unmatched. The authors sequenced patients whose flow cytometry had shown CD8+CD57+ cell expansion. This clonotype has a count of ten or more. Its antigen is currently unknown. The template used for profiling TCR beta VDJ and CDR3 was genomic DNA. TCRdb analysed the reads with MiXCR anew, one entry per CDR3 protein. The sample holds about 180,000 distinct CDR3 sequences; almost 50% are singletons and the top ten take 10% to 15%. This TCR was recovered from a human donor with aplastic anemia. Sequencing was carried out using sorted CD4+, CD8+, or CD8+CD57+ T cells (not recorded which) from PBMCs. The V call is TRBV12-3 or TRBV12-4, the J call TRBJ1-3; TRBD1 matches 7 bases. CDR3 amino acids: CASSRTGEANTIYF. The CDR3 bases are TGTGCCAGCAGCCGCACAGGGGAGGCAAACACCATATATTTT.